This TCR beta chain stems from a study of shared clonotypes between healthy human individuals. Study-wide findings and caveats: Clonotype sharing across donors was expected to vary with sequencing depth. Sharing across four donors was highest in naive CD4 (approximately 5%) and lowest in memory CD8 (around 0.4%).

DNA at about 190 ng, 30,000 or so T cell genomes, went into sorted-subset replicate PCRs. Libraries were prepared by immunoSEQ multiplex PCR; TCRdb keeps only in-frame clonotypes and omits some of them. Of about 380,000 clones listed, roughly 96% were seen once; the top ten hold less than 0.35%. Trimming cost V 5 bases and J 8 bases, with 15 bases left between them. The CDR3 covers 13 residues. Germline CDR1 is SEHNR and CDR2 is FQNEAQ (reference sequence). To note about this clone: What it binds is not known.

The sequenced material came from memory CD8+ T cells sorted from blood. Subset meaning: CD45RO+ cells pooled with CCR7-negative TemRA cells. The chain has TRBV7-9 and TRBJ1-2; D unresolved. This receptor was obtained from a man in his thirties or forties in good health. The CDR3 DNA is TGTGCCAGCAGCCCCCCCGTATTGGGAGGCTACACCTTC. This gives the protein CASSPPVLGGYTF. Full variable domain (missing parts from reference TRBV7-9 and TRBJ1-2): DTGVSQNPRHKITKRGQNVTFRCDPISEHNRLYWYRQTLGQGPEFLTYFQNEAQLEKSRLLSDRFSAERPKGSFSTLEIQRTEQGDSAMYLCASSPPVLGGYTFGSGTRLTVV.